One and the same sample provided the 14 T cell receptor beta chains below, sequenced in a study of cytomegalovirus exposure and HLA in healthy donors. Primers included in the PCR were 60 Vbeta and 13 Jbeta primers. TCRdb's copy holds only in-frame clones and misses some; the assay was immunoSEQ multiplex PCR. The sample lists some 130,000 clones, roughly three quarters occurring once. Specimen: PBMCs. The source is a man aged 35 to 55 in good health and CMV-seronegative.

The chain employs TRBV6-5 and TRBJ1-6; tentative D call: TRBD1 (5 bases). CDR1 is MNHEY, CDR2 SVGAGI, per germline. This CDR3 region has 13 residues. V shed 4 bases and J shed 10 bases, with 11 bases lying between them. CDR3 region: CASSSGGMSPLHF. In DNA, the CDR3 is TGTGCCAGCAGTTCGGGGGGGATGTCACCCCTCCACTTT.

This clone occurred once. This sequence joins TRBV5-1 and TRBJ2-3; 7 bases align to TRBD1. CDR1 is SGHRS and CDR2 is YFSETQ in the germline V gene. The junction had 7 bases not matched to a gene; V was cut back by 3 bases and J by 6 bases. CDR3 length: 14 residues. The CDR3 nucleotides read TGCGCCAGCAGCTCCACCCCGGACAGGGATACGCAGTATTTT. It specifies CASSSTPDRDTQYF. Full variable domain (rest looked up from reference TRBV5-1 and TRBJ2-3): KAGVTQTPRYLIKTRGQQVTLSCSPISGHRSVSWYQQTPGQGLQFLFEYFSETQRNKGNFPGRFSGRQFSNSRSEMNVSTLELGDSALYLCASSSTPDRDTQYFGPGTRLTVL.

This rearrangement joins TRBV7-2 to TRBJ2-1, with TRBD1 as a possible D gene (6 bases). Trimming cost V 7 bases and J 0 bases, with 13 bases left between them. The CDR3 has 15 amino acids. The germline CDR1 and CDR2 sequences are SGHTA and FQGNSA. For the CDR3, the DNA is TGTGCCAGCACGACCGGGACATTCTCCTACAATGAGCAGTTCTTC. Amino acid sequence: CASTTGTFSYNEQFF.

This clone was seen more than once but under ten times. V and J are TRBV19 and TRBJ1-5; no firm D call. The germline V and J ends were trimmed by 3 bases and 2 bases, with 8 bases remaining between them. The CDR3 is made up of 14 amino acids. The germline V gene encodes CDR1 LNHDA and CDR2 SQIVND (reference sequence). CDR3 nucleotide sequence: TGTGCCAGTAGTATTGTTCAGGGCAATCAGCCCCAGCATTTT. Encoded protein: CASSIVQGNQPQHF. The variable domain in full, completed from reference TRBV19 and TRBJ1-5, reads DGGITQSPKYLFRKEGQNVTLSCEQNLNHDAMYWYRQDPGQGLRLIYYSQIVNDFQKGDIAEGYSVSREKKESFPLTVTSAQKNPTAFYLCASSIVQGNQPQHFGDGTRLSIL.

This clone appeared a few times. The J gene is TRBJ1-5, the V gene TRBV2; D is ambiguous. V gave up 4 bases and J gave up 0 bases, with 13 bases separating them. The CDR3 is 16 residues long. Looked up from germline, CDR1 is SNHLY and CDR2 is FYNNEI. CDR3 in amino acids: CASSAPREYSNQPQHF. The CDR3, as DNA: TGTGCCAGCAGTGCCCCCCGTGAGTATAGCAATCAGCCCCAGCATTTT.

This chain connects TRBV29-1 to TRBJ1-2, with TRBD1 matching over 8 bases. CDR3 length equals 13 residues. Per the germline V gene, CDR1 is SQVTM and CDR2 is ANQGSEA. V gave up 8 bases and J gave up 2 bases; unmatched junction bases: 7. CDR3 bases: TGCAGCCTTTCGGGACAGGCAAACTATGGCTACACCTTC. Translated: CSLSGQANYGYTF.

This chain links TRBV19 with TRBJ1-2; D is undetermined. This CDR3 region has 14 residues. Per germline, CDR1 LNHDA and CDR2 SQIVND (reference sequence). V was shortened by 3 bases and J by 0 bases, with 8 bases between the two germline ends. The CDR3: CASSMREANYGYTF. CDR3 sequence (DNA): TGTGCCAGTAGTATGAGAGAAGCTAACTATGGCTACACCTTC.

The V and J genes are TRBV6-5 and TRBJ2-5, with D possibly TRBD2 on 6 matching bases. The CDR3 sequence is 11 residues long. The germline V gene has CDR1 MNHEY and CDR2 SVGAGI. The germline V and J ends were trimmed by 6 bases and 9 bases, with 11 bases remaining between them. This chain's CDR3 is CASSPGEAQYF. The CDR3 DNA reads TGTGCCAGCAGCCCGGGGGAGGCCCAGTACTTC.

The chain has TRBV11-3 and TRBJ2-2; D not certain. CDR1 SGHNT and CDR2 YENEEA come from the germline V gene. V lost 3 bases to trimming and J lost 0 bases, with 8 bases between them. The CDR3 spans 15 residues. The CDR3 DNA sequence: TGTGCCAGCAGCTTGAGGTCTCCGAACACCGGGGAGCTGTTTTTT. Translated, it gives CASSLRSPNTGELFF. Full variable domain (missing parts from reference TRBV11-3 and TRBJ2-2): EAGVVQSPRYKIIEKKQPVAFWCNPISGHNTLYWYLQNLGQGPELLIRYENEEAVDDSQLPKDRFSAERLKGVDSTLKIQPAELGDSAVYLCASSLRSPNTGELFFGEGSRLTVL.

Concerning this clone itself: The sample carries other DNA sequences with the same CDR3. The chain recombines TRBV7-2 with TRBJ2-5; 9 nucleotides line up with TRBD1. V was clipped by 5 bases and J by 4 bases; unmatched bases: 5. This CDR3 has 14 residues. Germline V gene sequence: CDR1 SGHTA, CDR2 FQGNSA. The DNA of the CDR3 is TGTGCCAGCAGCCCCGGACAGGGGCGAGAGACCCAGTACTTC. It specifies CASSPGQGRETQYF.

The chain joins TRBV30 to TRBJ1-2; the D gene is possibly TRBD1 (6 bases). Germline CDR1 reads GTSNPN; CDR2 reads SVGIG (reference sequence). The ends were cut back, 6 bases at V and 6 bases at J, with 17 bases in the middle. CDR3 length: 13 residues. CDR3 region: CACNVVRGHGYTF. The CDR3 coding sequence is TGTGCCTGTAATGTCGTCAGGGGCCATGGCTACACCTTC.

The chain couples TRBV27 to TRBJ2-1; D might be TRBD1 (6 bases). The CDR3 is 17 residues long. Germline values: CDR1 MNHEY, CDR2 SMNVEV (reference sequence). The V and J ends lost 5 bases and 4 bases respectively, with 21 bases between them. This CDR3 reads CASSPRPQGLLYNEQFF. The CDR3 bases are TGTGCCAGCAGTCCCCGACCCCAGGGGCTACTATACAATGAGCAGTTCTTC.

The CDR3 region is CASTQQGYTGELFF. In nucleotides, the CDR3 is TGTGCCAGCACCCAACAGGGATACACCGGGGAGCTGTTTTTT. The V and J genes are TRBV11-1 and TRBJ2-2, with D perhaps matching TRBD1 (6 bases). Germline-derived CDR1 and CDR2 are SGHAT and FQDESV (reference sequence). Trimming removed 7 bases from V and 3 bases from J, with 12 bases in between. CDR3 length equals 14 residues.

This chain joins TRBV10-3 and TRBJ1-1; D not resolved. This CDR3 is built from 12 residues. V gave up 2 bases and J gave up 4 bases, with 5 bases separating them. CDR1 and CDR2 (germline): ENHRY, SYGVKD. The CDR3 nucleotides are TGTGCCATCAGTGAGCTTAGCACTGAAGCTTTCTTT. It translates to CAISELSTEAFF.